Presented here are 21 T cell receptor beta chains from one specimen sequenced in a study of blood T cell repertoires in COVID-19. The protocol was immunoSEQ multiplex PCR, while the TCRdb copy is restricted to in-frame clones and leaves out a portion. The sample includes about 250,000 clones, about nine tenths of them seen just once. Sequencing used peripheral blood. These receptor sequences come from a woman in her twenties or thirties with COVID-19, enrolled during active disease.

This chain uses TRBV28 with TRBJ2-7; TRBD1 matches 9 bases. This CDR3 is built from 14 residues. The ends lost 6 bases at V and 5 bases at J; junction bases unmatched: 8. The V gene's germline CDR1 is MDHEN and CDR2 SYDVKM. CDR3 sequence (DNA): TGTGCCAGCAGGGCGACCGGGACAGGGAACGAGCAGTACTTC. This codes for CASRATGTGNEQYF.

This chain uses TRBV4-3 with TRBJ2-3; 10 bases are a match to TRBD2. CDR3 length equals 18 residues. The V gene end was trimmed by 0 bases and the J gene end by 4 bases; junction bases not matched to a gene: 10. Germline V lookup: CDR1 LGHNA, CDR2 YSLEER. CDR3: CASSQDPPSSGSPDTQYF. The CDR3 coding sequence is TGCGCCAGCAGCCAAGATCCGCCCTCTAGCGGGAGCCCAGATACGCAGTATTTT.

The chain combines TRBV18 with TRBJ2-7; TRBD1 might be the D (6 bases). Trimming took off 3 bases at V and 3 bases at J, with 12 bases between the two ends. The CDR3 loop spans 14 amino acids. Germline lookup yields CDR1 KGHSH and CDR2 LQKENI. This CDR3 reads CASSPRQEDYEQYF. DNA for the CDR3: TGTGCCAGCTCACCTAGACAGGAAGACTACGAGCAGTACTTC.

The V call is TRBV29-1, the J call TRBJ2-7; 7 bases are shared with TRBD1. Germline CDR1 and CDR2: SQVTM and ANQGSEA. V shed 0 bases and J 0 bases; nucleotides not matched to a gene: 2. This CDR3 region has 14 residues. The CDR3 coding sequence is TGCAGCGTTGAAGATAGGACAGGCTCCTACGAGCAGTACTTC. Translation gives CSVEDRTGSYEQYF.

This chain joins TRBV5-4 and TRBJ2-2; TRBD1 might be the D (7 bases). With 0 bases removed from V and 3 bases from J, the gap between germline ends came to 12 bases. Germline V gene sequence: CDR1 SGHNT, CDR2 YYREEE (reference sequence). This CDR3 contains 16 residues. CDR3 amino acids: CASSLGDREDTGELFF. In DNA form, the CDR3 reads TGTGCCAGCAGCTTGGGAGACAGGGAGGACACCGGGGAGCTGTTTTTT.

This clone has a handful of counts. V and J are TRBV7-9 and TRBJ1-4; D is possibly TRBD1 (6 bases). The CDR3 extends over 14 amino acids. Germline lookup yields CDR1 SEHNR and CDR2 FQNEAQ (reference sequence). V dropped 5 bases and J dropped 5 bases, with 12 bases sitting between them. CDR3 sequence reads: CASSLWDTNEKLFF. The CDR3, as DNA: TGTGCCAGCAGCCTGTGGGACACGAATGAAAAACTGTTTTTT. Complete variable domain (other parts from reference TRBV7-9 and TRBJ1-4): DTGVSQNPRHKITKRGQNVTFRCDPISEHNRLYWYRQTLGQGPEFLTYFQNEAQLEKSRLLSDRFSAERPKGSFSTLEIQRTEQGDSAMYLCASSLWDTNEKLFFGSGTQLSVL.

There are a few counts of this clone. The chain has TRBV10-1 and TRBJ2-2; tentatively, D is TRBD1 (5 bases). The V gene lost 6 bases and the J gene lost 2 bases, with 10 bases spanning the gap. Germline loops: CDR1 WNHNN, CDR2 SYGVQD (reference sequence). The CDR3 runs to 14 residues. The CDR3 coding sequence is TGCGCCAGCAGCAAAGACAGCAACACCGGGGAGCTGTTTTTT. This translates into CASSKDSNTGELFF.

This clone was seen a handful of times. The genes are TRBV3-1 (or the pseudogene TRBV3-2) and TRBJ2-3, with 12 nucleotides matching TRBD2. The germline CDR1 and CDR2 sequences are LGHDT and YNNKEL (reference sequence). CDR3 size: 16 residues. V was pared by 4 bases and J by 6 bases, with 8 bases of the junction left unmatched. The CDR3 reads CASSRELAGGRDTQYF. The DNA for the CDR3 is TGTGCCAGCAGCCGTGAACTAGCGGGGGGTAGGGATACGCAGTATTTT.

This chain links TRBV24-1 with TRBJ2-1; the D gene is possibly TRBD2 (5 bases). Trimming shortened V by 3 bases and J by 8 bases, and 16 bases separated the two germline ends. The germline gives CDR1 KGHDR, CDR2 SFDVKD. There are 15 residues in the CDR3. The CDR3 reads CATSDLGVFHDEQFF. The DNA for the CDR3 is TGTGCCACCAGTGATCTCGGGGTCTTCCACGATGAGCAGTTCTTC.

V is TRBV19 and J is TRBJ2-6, with D hard to call. This CDR3 comprises 15 residues. Trimming removed 6 bases at V and 0 bases at J, with 9 bases between. Germline CDR1 is LNHDA and CDR2 is SQIVND (reference sequence). CDR3 bases: TGTGCCAGTAGCCTACGTAGCTCTGGGGCCAACGTCCTGACTTTC. Amino acids: CASSLRSSGANVLTF.

V and J are TRBV18 and TRBJ2-2, with 9 bases lining up with TRBD1. The CDR3 sequence is 15 residues long. Germline trimming cut 2 bases from V and 4 bases from J; bases unmatched to any gene: 2. The germline V gene has CDR1 KGHSH and CDR2 LQKENI. CDR3 sequence: CASSPNRGPTGELFF. The CDR3 nucleotides are TGTGCCAGCTCACCAAACAGGGGGCCCACCGGGGAGCTGTTTTTT.

This chain links TRBV28 with TRBJ2-7, with 16 bases identical to TRBD2. The length of the CDR3 is 16 residues. CDR1 is MDHEN and CDR2 is SYDVKM in the germline V gene. V lost 3 bases to trimming and J lost 2 bases; unmatched junction nucleotides: 1. CDR3 sequence reads: CASSLGTSGGAYEQYF. The CDR3 DNA reads as TGTGCCAGCAGTTTGGGGACTAGCGGGGGGGCCTACGAGCAGTACTTC. Filled out from reference TRBV28 and TRBJ2-7, the complete variable domain reads DVKVTQSSRYLVKRTGEKVFLECVQDMDHENMFWYRQDPGLGLRLIYFSYDVKMKEKGDIPEGYSVSREKKERFSLILESASTNQTSMYLCASSLGTSGGAYEQYFGPGTRLTVT.

The chain links TRBV9 to TRBJ2-5, with D perhaps matching TRBD2 (7 bases). This CDR3 region has 15 residues. Trimming took off 0 bases at V and 1 base at J, with 10 bases between the two ends. Germline loops: CDR1 SGDLS, CDR2 YYNGEE. The DNA of the CDR3 is TGTGCCAGCAGCGTAGGCGGGGGCACCCAAGAGACCCAGTACTTC. It is translated as CASSVGGGTQETQYF.

This rearrangement joins TRBV2 to TRBJ2-1; 7 nucleotides align to TRBD2. V was clipped by 8 bases and J by 8 bases; unmatched bases: 12. Looked up from germline, CDR1 is SNHLY and CDR2 is FYNNEI. The CDR3 has 14 residues. In DNA, the CDR3 is TGTGCCAGCGGGGAGGGGCGGGAGCTCGATGAGCAGTTCTTC. It specifies CASGEGRELDEQFF.

This sequence joins TRBV18 and TRBJ1-2, with D maybe TRBD1 (6 bases). CDR1 KGHSH and CDR2 LQKENI come from the germline V gene. V lost 0 bases and J lost 7, with 15 bases in between. The CDR3 loop spans 15 amino acids. The CDR3 region has the DNA TGTGCCAGCTCACCACCATACGACAGGCCTTTTGGCTACACCTTC. Translating gives CASSPPYDRPFGYTF. Variable domain in full (rest from reference TRBV18 and TRBJ1-2): NAGVMQNPRHLVRRRGQEARLRCSPMKGHSHVYWYRQLPEEGLKFMVYLQKENIIDESGMPKERFSAEFPKEGPSILRIQQVVRGDSAAYFCASSPPYDRPFGYTFGSGTRLTVV.

The table lists this clone with a few counts. The same CDR3 can be traced to other DNA sequences in this sample. The chain couples TRBV7-2 to TRBJ2-7, with D possibly matching TRBD2 (6 bases). Germline CDR1 SGHTA, CDR2 FQGNSA. The CDR3 totals 14 residues. V shed 1 base and J shed 4 bases, with 11 bases lying between them. CDR3 nucleotides: TGTGCCAGCAGCTTAGACGGGAGCAAATACGAGCAGTACGTC. Translating it yields CASSLDGSKYEQYV.

The chain recombines TRBV12-3 or TRBV12-4 with TRBJ2-1; 8 bases map to TRBD1. The CDR3 is 12 amino acids. V lost 5 bases, J lost 10 bases, and 4 bases stayed unmatched. The CDR3 reads CASSQTGVEQFF. As DNA, the CDR3 is TGTGCCAGCAGTCAGACAGGGGTCGAGCAGTTCTTC.

This chain uses TRBV13 with TRBJ2-1; 8 bases fit TRBD1. Unmatched junction bases numbered 8, after V lost 3 bases and J lost 7 bases. The V gene's germline CDR1 is PRHDT and CDR2 FYEKMQ (reference sequence). This CDR3 has 15 amino acids. The CDR3 DNA sequence: TGTGCCAGCAGCTTGGAGAGACAGGGGCTAAATGAGCAGTTCTTC. Amino acids: CASSLERQGLNEQFF.

The count of this clone is one. This chain joins TRBV4-3 and TRBJ2-2, with a tentative D call TRBD2 (5 bases). Germline V gene data show CDR1 as LGHNA and CDR2 as YSLEER. This CDR3 spans 14 amino acids. V was trimmed by 1 base and J by 2 bases, leaving 5 bases between them. CDR3 bases: TGCGCCAGCAGCCAAGGACTAAACACCGGGGAGCTGTTTTTT. Amino acids: CASSQGLNTGELFF.

The CDR3 region has the DNA TGCAGCGTTGAACGGAGGGGGACAGTGAGTGAGCAGTTCTTC. This translates into CSVERRGTVSEQFF. The chain links TRBV29-1 to TRBJ2-1, with D maybe TRBD1 (7 bases). Trimming removed 2 bases at V and 9 bases at J, with 17 bases between. Looked up from germline, CDR1 is SQVTM and CDR2 is ANQGSEA. The CDR3 has 14 amino acids.

The V call is TRBV24-1, the J call TRBJ2-7, with TRBD1 matching 7 bases. The CDR3 covers 16 residues. Germline lookup yields CDR1 KGHDR and CDR2 SFDVKD. With V trimmed by 10 bases and J by 7 bases, 21 bases remained unmatched. The CDR3 spells CATRPDGTVAWVEQYV. In DNA form, the CDR3 reads TGTGCCACAAGGCCAGACGGGACAGTCGCCTGGGTAGAGCAGTACGTC.